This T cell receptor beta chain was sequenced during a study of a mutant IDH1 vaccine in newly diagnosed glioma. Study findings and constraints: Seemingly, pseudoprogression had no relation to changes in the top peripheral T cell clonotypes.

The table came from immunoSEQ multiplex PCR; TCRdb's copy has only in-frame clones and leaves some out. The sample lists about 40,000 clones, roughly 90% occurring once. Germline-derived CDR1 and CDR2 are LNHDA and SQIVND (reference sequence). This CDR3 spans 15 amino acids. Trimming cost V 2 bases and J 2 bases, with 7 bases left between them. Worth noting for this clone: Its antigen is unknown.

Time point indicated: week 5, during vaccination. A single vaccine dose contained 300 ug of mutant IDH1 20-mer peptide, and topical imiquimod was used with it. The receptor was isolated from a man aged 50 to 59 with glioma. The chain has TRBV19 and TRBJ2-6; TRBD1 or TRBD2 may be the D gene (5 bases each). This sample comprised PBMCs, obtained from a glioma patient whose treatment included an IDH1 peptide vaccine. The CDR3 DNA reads TGTGCCAGTAGTATAATGGGGGCTGGGGCCAACGTCCTGACTTTC. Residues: CASSIMGAGANVLTF.